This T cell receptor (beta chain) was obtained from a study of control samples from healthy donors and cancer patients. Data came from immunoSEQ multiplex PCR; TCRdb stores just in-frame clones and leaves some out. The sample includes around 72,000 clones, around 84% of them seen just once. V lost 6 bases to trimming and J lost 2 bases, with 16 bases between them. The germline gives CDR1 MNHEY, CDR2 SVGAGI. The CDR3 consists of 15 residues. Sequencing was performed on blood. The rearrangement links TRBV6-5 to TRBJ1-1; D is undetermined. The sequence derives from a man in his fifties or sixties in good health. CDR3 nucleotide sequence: TGTGCCAGCAGCGTCCGGCGGAGGCACAACACTGAAGCTTTCTTT. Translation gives CASSVRRRHNTEAFF.